Below, 29 T cell receptor beta chains from the same sample are listed, as sequenced in a study of cytomegalovirus exposure and HLA in healthy donors. Amplification used 60 Vbeta primers and 13 Jbeta primers. Repertoires were generated with immunoSEQ multiplex PCR, while TCRdb's copy carries only in-frame clones and drops some. The sample comprises 95,000 to 150,000 clones, 65% to 80% of which are singletons, and around 3.5% rests with the top ten. The sequenced sample was PBMCs. The receptors stem from a human donor in good health.

The chain carries TRBV2 and TRBJ1-1, with 9 bases that match TRBD1. Germline V CDR1 and CDR2: SNHLY, FYNNEI. The V segment lost 5 bases and the J segment 5 bases; nucleotides outside the gene matches: 3. The length of the CDR3 is 13 residues. DNA for the CDR3: TGTGCCAGCAGTCTGGACAGGGGAACTGAAGCTTTCTTT. Protein: CASSLDRGTEAFF.

The chain employs TRBV6-1 and TRBJ2-7, with a tentative D call TRBD1 (5 bases). The CDR3 is made up of 15 amino acids. The ends were cut back, 8 bases at V and 0 bases at J, with 17 bases in the middle. CDR1 and CDR2 from the germline V gene are MNHNS and SASEGT. CDR3 residues: CASGRDRSRSYEQYF. CDR3 bases: TGTGCCAGCGGAAGAGACAGAAGCCGCTCCTACGAGCAGTACTTC.

The chain joins TRBV30 to TRBJ2-3; no clear D gene. Deletions cut 0 bases from V and 5 bases from J, with 6 bases between. This CDR3 is built from 12 residues. Germline V gene data show CDR1 as GTSNPN and CDR2 as SVGIG (reference sequence). CDR3 nucleotide sequence: TGTGCCTGGAGTGTATCCCAAGATACGCAGTATTTT. Translating gives CAWSVSQDTQYF.

This sequence joins TRBV6-5 and TRBJ2-4, with a tentative D call TRBD1 (6 bases). Germline assignment: CDR1 MNHEY and CDR2 SVGAGI. The CDR3 loop spans 15 amino acids. V lost 0 bases to trimming and J lost 12 bases, with 18 bases between them. The CDR3 DNA reads TGTGCCAGCAGTTACTCGGGGCAGGGGCTAGGCAGTCAGTACTTC. Translated, it gives CASSYSGQGLGSQYF.

The table lists this clone with a few counts. The chain recombines TRBV28 with TRBJ2-4; 7 nucleotides match TRBD1. V gave up 3 bases and J gave up 6 bases; unmatched junction bases: 5. Germline V CDR1 and CDR2: MDHEN, SYDVKM. CDR3 size: 14 residues. This CDR3 reads CASSFRDRVNIQYF. In DNA form, the CDR3 reads TGTGCCAGCAGTTTCCGGGACAGAGTAAACATTCAGTACTTC.

This clone was picked up a small number of times. This chain links TRBV11-3 with TRBJ2-3; maybe TRBD2 (6 bases). The CDR3 length is 17 residues. With 1 base removed from V and 0 bases from J, the gap between germline ends came to 14 bases. Germline V lookup: CDR1 SGHNT, CDR2 YENEEA. The chain's CDR3 is CASSLVRELASTDTQYF. The CDR3, as DNA: TGTGCCAGCAGCTTAGTCCGTGAGCTAGCGAGCACAGATACGCAGTATTTT. The whole variable domain, remainder taken from reference TRBV11-3 and TRBJ2-3, is EAGVVQSPRYKIIEKKQPVAFWCNPISGHNTLYWYLQNLGQGPELLIRYENEEAVDDSQLPKDRFSAERLKGVDSTLKIQPAELGDSAVYLCASSLVRELASTDTQYFGPGTRLTVL.

V is TRBV11-2 and J is TRBJ2-3; 7 bases map to TRBD2. From germline, CDR1 is SGHAT and CDR2 FQNNGV. The CDR3 consists of 14 residues. The V and J ends lost 5 bases and 3 bases, in that order; junction bases with no gene match: 5. The CDR3 DNA sequence: TGTGCCAGCAGCCTGCAGCGGGGAACAGATACGCAGTATTTT. As protein: CASSLQRGTDTQYF.

This clone was detected only a few times. The chain carries TRBV5-4 and TRBJ1-2; 10 nucleotides match TRBD1. The germline V gene has CDR1 SGHNT and CDR2 YYREEE (reference sequence). The CDR3 covers 18 residues. Germline trimming cut 4 bases from V and 2 bases from J; bases unmatched to any gene: 14. This CDR3 is CASSQETGGIVKNYGYTF. DNA for the CDR3: TGTGCCAGCAGCCAGGAGACAGGGGGCATAGTGAAGAACTATGGCTACACCTTC.

The chain is built from TRBV5-5 and TRBJ1-2; D gene unclear. Trimming removed 4 bases at V and 3 bases at J, with 7 bases between. The CDR3 loop spans 12 amino acids. Per the germline V gene, CDR1 is SGHKS and CDR2 is YYEKEE (reference sequence). CDR3 sequence reads: CASSAGYYGYTF. The CDR3 DNA is TGTGCCAGCAGCGCCGGGTACTATGGCTACACCTTC.

This rearrangement joins TRBV6-1 to TRBJ2-6; TRBD1 might be the D (5 bases). Germline V CDR1 and CDR2: MNHNS, SASEGT. The CDR3 consists of 15 residues. Deletions cut 5 bases from V and 0 bases from J, with 8 bases between. The DNA of the CDR3 is TGTGCCAGCAGTCTAGGGGCCTCTGGGGCCAACGTCCTGACTTTC. Amino acid sequence: CASSLGASGANVLTF.

V and J are TRBV5-1 and TRBJ2-5, with 9 bases fitting TRBD2. CDR3 length: 14 residues. Germline loops: CDR1 SGHRS, CDR2 YFSETQ. Trimming cost V 3 bases and J 1 base; bases outside gene matches: 1. In DNA form, the CDR3 reads TGCGCCAGCAGCTGGACTAGCGCCCAAGAGACCCAGTACTTC. It yields the protein CASSWTSAQETQYF. The full variable domain, in which reference TRBV5-1 and TRBJ2-5 provide the parts outside the CDR3, is KAGVTQTPRYLIKTRGQQVTLSCSPISGHRSVSWYQQTPGQGLQFLFEYFSETQRNKGNFPGRFSGRQFSNSRSEMNVSTLELGDSALYLCASSWTSAQETQYFGPGTRLLVL.

V and J are TRBV14 and TRBJ2-1; D is possibly TRBD2 (7 bases). The germline V gene has CDR1 SGHDN and CDR2 FVKESK. This CDR3 is built from 14 residues. V dropped 4 bases and J dropped 9 bases, with 16 bases sitting between them. The CDR3 spells CASSPKGGYGEQFF. The DNA for the CDR3 is TGTGCCAGCAGCCCCAAGGGGGGGTACGGTGAGCAGTTCTTC.

This clone has only one observation. The V gene is TRBV18, the J gene TRBJ2-2, with 12 bases aligning to TRBD2. Germline values: CDR1 KGHSH, CDR2 LQKENI. The CDR3 totals 17 residues. With 3 bases clipped from V and 6 bases from J, the junction kept 8 bases outside the gene matches. The CDR3: CASSPRLAGVEAGELFF. The CDR3 DNA sequence: TGTGCCAGCTCACCTCGACTAGCGGGAGTCGAGGCCGGGGAGCTGTTTTTT.

The count of this clone is one. The chain has TRBV7-9 and TRBJ1-1, with 12 bases identical to TRBD1. Germline trimming cut 3 bases from V and 1 base from J; bases unmatched to any gene: 6. The germline CDR1 and CDR2 sequences are SEHNR and FQNEAQ (reference sequence). The CDR3 totals 17 residues. The CDR3 sequence is CASSFGGTGGWNTEAFF. CDR3 DNA sequence: TGTGCCAGCAGCTTTGGCGGGACAGGGGGCTGGAACACTGAAGCTTTCTTT.

A single count supports this clone. The chain recombines TRBV7-8 with TRBJ1-5, with D tentatively TRBD1 (6 bases). This CDR3 is built from 14 residues. Germline V gene data show CDR1 as SGHVS and CDR2 as FQNEAQ. Deletions cut 5 bases from V and 1 base from J, with 9 bases between. CDR3 coding DNA: TGTGCCAGCAGCGTCAGGGGCAGCAATCAGCCCCAGCATTTT. Its protein product is CASSVRGSNQPQHF.

Of note for this clone: Sequence at one end of the junction differs from germline and may be a read error. The rearrangement joins TRBV7-9 to TRBJ2-7; TRBD2 might be the D (5 bases). Germline V gives CDR1 SEHNR, CDR2 FQNEAQ (reference sequence). The CDR3 spans 16 residues. CDR3 sequence reads: CSSSLDQAGVYYEQYF. CDR3 coding DNA: TGTTCCAGCAGCTTAGACCAGGCCGGGGTTTACTACGAGCAGTACTTC.

The J gene is TRBJ1-3, the V gene TRBV7-6, with TRBD1 matching 7 bases. J gave up 2 bases and V 3 bases, and 13 bases lay outside the gene matches. Germline V gene data show CDR1 as SGHVS and CDR2 as FNYEAQ. The CDR3 runs 18 residues. In DNA, the CDR3 is TGTGCCAGCAGCTTGACAAGACAGGGAGCTTTAACTGGAAACACCATATATTTT. It translates to CASSLTRQGALTGNTIYF. Full variable domain (rest looked up from reference TRBV7-6 and TRBJ1-3): GAGVSQSPRYKVTKRGQDVALRCDPISGHVSLYWYRQALGQGPEFLTYFNYEAQQDKSGLPNDRFSAERPEGSISTLTIQRTEQRDSAMYRCASSLTRQGALTGNTIYFGEGSWLTVV.

This sequence joins TRBV28 and TRBJ2-7; 7 nucleotides match TRBD2. Trimming removed 2 bases from V and 7 bases from J; junction bases left unmatched: 8. The length of the CDR3 is 14 residues. The germline CDR1 and CDR2 sequences are MDHEN and SYDVKM. The chain's CDR3 is CASSLGGSVIEQYF. CDR3 DNA: TGTGCCAGCAGTTTAGGCGGGAGTGTCATAGAGCAGTACTTC.

This clone was observed once. The chain is built from TRBV7-2 and TRBJ2-3; D might be TRBD2 (5 bases). In germline, CDR1 is SGHTA, CDR2 FQGNSA. This CDR3 contains 16 residues. V lost 3 bases, J lost 0 bases, and 13 bases lay in between. CDR3 loop: CASSFPAVISTDTQYF. The CDR3, as DNA: TGTGCCAGCAGCTTCCCAGCGGTCATTAGCACAGATACGCAGTATTTT.

The chain links TRBV19 to TRBJ2-3; D not certain. The CDR3 is 13 amino acids. Germline-derived CDR1 and CDR2 are LNHDA and SQIVND (reference sequence). Trimming left V 6 bases short and J 4 bases short, with 11 bases between. The CDR3 DNA follows: TGTGCCAGTAGGCCGGCCGGAGCAGATACGCAGTATTTT. Protein: CASRPAGADTQYF.

As regards this clone: Its ends do not fully match the called genes, so a read error is possible. The genes are TRBV4-1 and TRBJ1-2; TRBD1 matches 10 bases. CDR3 length equals 13 residues. Germline V gives CDR1 MGHRA, CDR2 YSYEKL. The CDR3 sequence: CASSQDQDRGFSF. DNA of the CDR3: TGCGCCAGCAGCCAAGATCAGGACAGGGGGTTTAGCTTC.

This chain joins TRBV28 and TRBJ2-2; D is perhaps TRBD1 (5 bases). Between the trimmed V and J ends, which lost 5 bases and 4 bases, there was a span of 8 bases. The CDR3 runs to 13 residues. Germline CDR1 reads MDHEN; CDR2 reads SYDVKM. As DNA, the CDR3 is TGTGCCAGCAGTCCAGGGCGCACCGGGGAGCTGTTTTTT. It encodes CASSPGRTGELFF.

This clone was counted a few times. The chain carries TRBV7-3 and TRBJ1-4; 7 nucleotides line up with TRBD1. The CDR3 length is 15 residues. Looked up from germline, CDR1 is SGHTA and CDR2 is FQGTGA. V lost 3 bases and J lost 3; bases outside the gene matches: 4. The CDR3: CASSLAGGANEKLFF. The CDR3 DNA follows: TGTGCCAGCAGCTTGGCAGGGGGTGCTAATGAAAAACTGTTTTTT.

The chain has TRBV7-8 and TRBJ2-5; 8 bases fit TRBD2. The J call may be incorrect, as the DNA end agrees better with TRBJ2-7. Germline V lookup: CDR1 SGHVS, CDR2 FQNEAQ. The CDR3 covers 15 residues. The CDR3 protein is CASSLSTSGAYEQYF. Written as DNA, the CDR3 is TGTGCCAGCAGCTTAAGTACTAGCGGAGCCTACGAGCAGTACTTC.

The V gene is TRBV12-1, the J gene TRBJ2-1; the DNA was not compared with TRBD2, the D call given in the table. TRBV12-1 is a pseudogene locus. The CDR3 loop spans 17 amino acids. The CDR3 is CASSPRLAGGSYNEQFF. For the CDR3, the DNA is TGTGCCAGCAGCCCCCGGCTAGCGGGAGGCTCCTACAATGAGCAGTTCTTC.

The chain combines TRBV28 with TRBJ1-2, with 11 positions matching TRBD1. CDR1 is MDHEN, CDR2 SYDVKM, per germline. This CDR3 comprises 17 residues. Trimming at V came to 1 base and at J to 1 base, leaving 5 bases not matched to a gene. The CDR3 sequence is CASSLLGTGGFNYGYTF. CDR3 bases: TGTGCCAGCAGTTTATTAGGGACAGGGGGTTTTAACTATGGCTACACCTTC.

This clone was seen only a few times. The chain combines TRBV7-6 with TRBJ1-5; D gene uncertain. This CDR3 contains 17 residues. Germline CDR1 reads SGHVS; CDR2 reads FNYEAQ. Trimming removed 1 base from V and 3 bases from J, with 16 bases in between. The CDR3 here is CASSLDQGWGDNQPQHF. CDR3 DNA: TGTGCCAGCAGCTTAGATCAAGGTTGGGGAGACAATCAGCCCCAGCATTTT.

The CDR3 DNA reads TGCGCCAGCAGCGGGGGACGCGGACAGGGGCTTGGGGGAGAGACCCAGTACTTC. Protein product: CASSGGRGQGLGGETQYF. The chain employs TRBV5-1 and TRBJ2-5, with 9 bases that match TRBD1. CDR3 length: 18 amino acids. The ends lost 4 bases at V and 4 bases at J; junction bases unmatched: 17. CDR1 is SGHRS, CDR2 YFSETQ, per germline.

This clone was observed once. The rearrangement joins TRBV6-5 to TRBJ2-7, with D perhaps matching TRBD2 (6 bases). Per germline, CDR1 MNHEY and CDR2 SVGAGI. The CDR3 runs to 16 residues. Trimming pared 2 bases from V and 0 bases from J, leaving 14 bases between. In DNA form, the CDR3 reads TGTGCCAGCAGTTACGCCGGGACTGCTTCCTCCTACGAGCAGTACTTC. It encodes CASSYAGTASSYEQYF.